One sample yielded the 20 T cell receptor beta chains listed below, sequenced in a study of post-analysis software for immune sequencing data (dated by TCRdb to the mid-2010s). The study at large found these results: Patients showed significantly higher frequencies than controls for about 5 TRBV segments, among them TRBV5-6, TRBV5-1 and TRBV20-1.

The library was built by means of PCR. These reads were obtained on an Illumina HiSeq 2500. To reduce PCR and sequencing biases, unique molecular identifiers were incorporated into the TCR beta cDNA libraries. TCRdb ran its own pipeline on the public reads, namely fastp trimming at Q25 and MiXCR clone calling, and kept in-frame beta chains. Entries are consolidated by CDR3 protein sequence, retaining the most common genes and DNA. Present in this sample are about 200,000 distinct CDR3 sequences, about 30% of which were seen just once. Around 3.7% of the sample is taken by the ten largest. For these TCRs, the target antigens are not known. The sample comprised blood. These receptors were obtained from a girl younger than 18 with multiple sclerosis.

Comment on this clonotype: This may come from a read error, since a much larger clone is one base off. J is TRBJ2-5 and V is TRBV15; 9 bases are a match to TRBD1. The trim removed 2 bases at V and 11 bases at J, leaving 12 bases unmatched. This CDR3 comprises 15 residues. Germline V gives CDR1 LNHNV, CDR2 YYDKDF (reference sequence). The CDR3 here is CATSRKRTGDNEQYF. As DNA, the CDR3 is TGTGCCACCAGCAGAAAGAGGACAGGGGACAATGAGCAGTACTTC.

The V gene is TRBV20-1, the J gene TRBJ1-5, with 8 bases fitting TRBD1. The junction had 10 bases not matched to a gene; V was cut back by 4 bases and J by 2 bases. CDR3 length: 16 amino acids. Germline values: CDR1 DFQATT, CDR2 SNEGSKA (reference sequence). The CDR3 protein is CSAKTNTGGGNQPQHF. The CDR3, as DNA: TGCAGTGCTAAGACAAACACAGGGGGTGGCAATCAGCCCCAGCATTTT.

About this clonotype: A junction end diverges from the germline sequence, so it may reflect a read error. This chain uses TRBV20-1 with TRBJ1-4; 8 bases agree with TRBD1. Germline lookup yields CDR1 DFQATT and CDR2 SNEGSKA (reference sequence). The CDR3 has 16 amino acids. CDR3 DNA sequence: TGCAGTGCTAGAGCCGCTCGGCGACAGGGGAATGAAAAACTGTATTTT. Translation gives CSARAARRQGNEKLYF.

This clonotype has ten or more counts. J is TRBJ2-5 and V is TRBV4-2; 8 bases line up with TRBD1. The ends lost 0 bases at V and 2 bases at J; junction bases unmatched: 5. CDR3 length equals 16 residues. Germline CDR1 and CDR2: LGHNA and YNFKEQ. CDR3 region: CASSQEGTGVQETQYF. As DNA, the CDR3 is TGTGCCAGCAGCCAAGAGGGGACAGGCGTACAAGAGACCCAGTACTTC.

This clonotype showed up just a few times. The CDR3 reads CASRPRDRGNSPLHF. DNA for the CDR3: TGTGCCAGCAGGCCCCGGGACAGGGGTAATTCACCCCTCCACTTT. The rearrangement uses TRBV3-1 and TRBJ1-6, with 10 bases lining up with TRBD1. J was trimmed by 6 bases and V by 6 bases; bases with no gene match: 5. The V gene's germline CDR1 is LGHDT and CDR2 YNNKEL (reference sequence). The CDR3 length is 15 residues.

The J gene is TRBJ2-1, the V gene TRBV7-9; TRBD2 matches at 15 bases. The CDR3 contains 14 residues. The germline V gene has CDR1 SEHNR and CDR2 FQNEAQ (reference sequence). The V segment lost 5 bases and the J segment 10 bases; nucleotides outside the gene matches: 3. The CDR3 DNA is TGTGCCAGCAGCCGAGGGACTAGCGGGAGGGAGCAGTTCTTC. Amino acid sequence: CASSRGTSGREQFF.

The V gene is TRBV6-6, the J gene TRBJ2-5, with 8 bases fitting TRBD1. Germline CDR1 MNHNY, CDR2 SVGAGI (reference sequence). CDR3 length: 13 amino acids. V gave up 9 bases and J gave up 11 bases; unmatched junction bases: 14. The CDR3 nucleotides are TGTGCCAGTAAAGACAGGGGTAGGAATGAGCAGTACTTC. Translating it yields CASKDRGRNEQYF.

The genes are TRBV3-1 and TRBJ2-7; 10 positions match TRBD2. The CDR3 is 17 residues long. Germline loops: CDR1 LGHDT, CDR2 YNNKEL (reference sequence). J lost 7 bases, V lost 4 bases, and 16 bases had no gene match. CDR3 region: CASSPGTGTSDNNEQYF. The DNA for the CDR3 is TGTGCCAGCAGCCCGGGCACCGGGACTAGCGACAACAATGAGCAGTACTTC.

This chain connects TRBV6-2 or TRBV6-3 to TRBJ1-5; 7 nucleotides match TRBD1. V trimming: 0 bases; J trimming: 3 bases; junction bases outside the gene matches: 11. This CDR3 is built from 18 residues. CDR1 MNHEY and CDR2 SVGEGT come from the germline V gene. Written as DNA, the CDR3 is TGTGCCAGCAGTTACTCGAAAAAGGGGGCGGGTACCAATCAGCCCCAGCATTTT. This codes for CASSYSKKGAGTNQPQHF.

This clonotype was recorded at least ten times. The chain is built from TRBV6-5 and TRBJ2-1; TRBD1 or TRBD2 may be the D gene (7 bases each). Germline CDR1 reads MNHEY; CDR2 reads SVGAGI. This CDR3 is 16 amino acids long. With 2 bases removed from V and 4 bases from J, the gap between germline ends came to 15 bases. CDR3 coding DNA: TGTGCCAGCAGTTACGAGGGAGGGACAGCATACAATGAGCAGTTCTTC. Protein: CASSYEGGTAYNEQFF.

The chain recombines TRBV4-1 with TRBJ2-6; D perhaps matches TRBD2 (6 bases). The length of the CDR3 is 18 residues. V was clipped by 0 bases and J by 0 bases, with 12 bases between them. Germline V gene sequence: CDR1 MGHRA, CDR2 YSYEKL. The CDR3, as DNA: TGCGCCAGCAGCCAAGATCGGGGGATGAGCTCTGGGGCCAACGTCCTGACTTTC. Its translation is CASSQDRGMSSGANVLTF.

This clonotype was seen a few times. DNA of the CDR3: TGTGCCAGCAGCCTCGACTCGCTTCTCGGGATCGGGGAGCTGTTTTTT. Amino acids: CASSLDSLLGIGELFF. The chain uses TRBV5-6 and TRBJ2-2; D possibly corresponds to TRBD2 (5 bases). Germline lookup yields CDR1 SGHDT and CDR2 YYEEEE. Trimming cost V 4 bases and J 7 bases, with 20 bases left between them. This CDR3 region has 16 residues.

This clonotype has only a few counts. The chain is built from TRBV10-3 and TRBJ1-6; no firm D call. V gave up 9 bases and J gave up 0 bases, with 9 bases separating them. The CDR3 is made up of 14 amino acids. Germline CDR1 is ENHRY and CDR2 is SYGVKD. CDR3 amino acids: CAIPGSSYNSPLHF. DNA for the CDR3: TGTGCCATTCCCGGGAGCTCCTATAATTCACCCCTCCACTTT.

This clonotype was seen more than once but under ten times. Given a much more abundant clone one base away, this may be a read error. The CDR3 DNA reads as TGCAGCGTTGAAGGGCTAAGGGGGTACCAAGGGACCCAGTACTTC. This gives the protein CSVEGLRGYQGTQYF. The chain employs TRBV29-1 and TRBJ2-5; a weak D match, TRBD1 (6 bases). This CDR3 is built from 15 residues. Germline-derived CDR1 and CDR2 are SQVTM and ANQGSEA.

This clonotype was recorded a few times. CDR3 amino acids: CASSPTTSSQEADTQYF. DNA of the CDR3: TGTGCCAGCTCACCGACAACTAGCAGCCAAGAGGCAGATACGCAGTATTTT. This chain links TRBV18 with TRBJ2-3; TRBD2 might be the D (6 bases). Trimming took 3 bases from V and 4 from J, leaving 20 bases between them. Germline V lookup: CDR1 KGHSH, CDR2 LQKENI. The CDR3 has 17 residues.

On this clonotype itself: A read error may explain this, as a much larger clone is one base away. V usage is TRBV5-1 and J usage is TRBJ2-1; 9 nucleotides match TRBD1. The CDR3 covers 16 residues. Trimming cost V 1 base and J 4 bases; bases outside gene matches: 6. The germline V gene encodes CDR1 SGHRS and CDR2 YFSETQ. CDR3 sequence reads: CASSLYSGQGYNEQFF. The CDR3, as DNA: TGCGCCAGCAGCTTGTACTCGGGACAGGGTTACAATGAGCAGTTCTTC.

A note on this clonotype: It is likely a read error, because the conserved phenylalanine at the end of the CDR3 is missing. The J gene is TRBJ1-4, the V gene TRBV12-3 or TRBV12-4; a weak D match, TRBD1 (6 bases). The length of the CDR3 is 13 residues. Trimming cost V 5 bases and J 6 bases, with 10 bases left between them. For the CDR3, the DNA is TGTGCCAGCAGTAACAGGGAATATGAAAAACTGTTTTGT. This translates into CASSNREYEKLFC.

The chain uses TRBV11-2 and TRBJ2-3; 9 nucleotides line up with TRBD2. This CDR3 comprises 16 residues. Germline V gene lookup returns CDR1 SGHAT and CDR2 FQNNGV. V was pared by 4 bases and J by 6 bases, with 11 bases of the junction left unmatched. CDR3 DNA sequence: TGTGCCAGCAGCTCTCCCCGGGCGGGGGGGTCGGATACGCAGTATTTT. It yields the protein CASSSPRAGGSDTQYF.

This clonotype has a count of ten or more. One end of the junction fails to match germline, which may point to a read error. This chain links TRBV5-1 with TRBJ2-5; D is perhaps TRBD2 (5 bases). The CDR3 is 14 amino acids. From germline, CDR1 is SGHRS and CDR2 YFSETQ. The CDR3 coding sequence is TGTGCCAGCAGCTTAGTCGGGATCCAAGAGACCCAGTACTTC. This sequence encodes CASSLVGIQETQYF.

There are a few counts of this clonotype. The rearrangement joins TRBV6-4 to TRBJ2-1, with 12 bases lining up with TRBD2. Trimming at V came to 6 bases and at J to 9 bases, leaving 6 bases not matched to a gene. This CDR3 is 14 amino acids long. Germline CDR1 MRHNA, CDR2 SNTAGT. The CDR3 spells CASSRLAGASEQFF. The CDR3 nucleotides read TGTGCCAGCAGCAGACTAGCGGGGGCCTCTGAGCAGTTCTTC.